The rows below give T cell receptor beta chains drawn from one sample of a study of CD8 T cells in ankylosing spondylitis. In TCRdb, the 5' RACE reads were re-called with MiXCR into one record per CDR3 protein. There are roughly 38,000 distinct CDR3 sequences in the sample; more than 15% occur only once, and roughly 45% lies in the top ten. The sequenced material came from blood. Every receptor here comes from a male donor with ankylosing spondylitis or in good health (not recorded which). Each CDR3 is given with its conserved first and last residue. Each record gives: V gene, CDR3 length, J gene, CDR3 protein.

V: TRBV27
length: 14
J: TRBJ1-1
CDR3: CASSLIHPNTEAFF

V: TRBV2
length: 12
J: TRBJ2-5
CDR3: CASSDLPETQYF

V: TRBV7-2
length: 12
J: TRBJ2-3
CDR3: CASSPRQRTQYF

V: TRBV20-1
length: 10
J: TRBJ2-7
CDR3: CSAGKSEQYF

V: TRBV12-3/TRBV12-4
length: 14
J: TRBJ2-2
CDR3: CASRPARGTGELFF

V: TRBV5-1
length: 14
J: TRBJ2-3
CDR3: CASSLVAGTDTQYF

V: TRBV28
length: 14
J: TRBJ2-3
CDR3: CASSFDTNTDTQYF

V: TRBV27
length: 15
J: TRBJ2-2
CDR3: CASSSTGRYTGELFF

V: TRBV29-1
length: 10
J: TRBJ2-1
CDR3: CSVGFNEQFF

V: TRBV12-3/TRBV12-4
length: 15
J: TRBJ2-7
CDR3: CASSPKRADSYEQYF

V: TRBV6-6
length: 15
J: TRBJ1-3
CDR3: CASSYKIGSGNTIYF

V: TRBV29-1
length: 12
J: TRBJ2-3
CDR3: CSVGRTTDTQYF

V: TRBV10-3
length: 14
J: TRBJ1-5
CDR3: CAISEGEINQPQHF

V: TRBV28
length: 12
J: TRBJ2-1
CDR3: CASSFLWDEQFF

V: TRBV5-6
length: 14
J: TRBJ2-5
CDR3: CASSRDGYQETQYF

V: TRBV20-1
length: 14
J: TRBJ1-4
CDR3: CSAREGTVNEKLFF

V: TRBV5-1
length: 12
J: TRBJ1-1
CDR3: CASSPTGTEAFF

V: TRBV28
length: 13
J: TRBJ2-5
CDR3: CASSIRSESTQYF

V: TRBV3-1
length: 15
J: TRBJ2-1
CDR3: CASSYGLAGYNEQFF

V: TRBV12-3/TRBV12-4
length: 14
J: TRBJ2-1
CDR3: CASSFGTGVGEQFF

V: TRBV7-2
length: 14
J: TRBJ2-3
CDR3: CASSVGTSGDTQYF

V: TRBV28
length: 14
J: TRBJ2-1
CDR3: CASSLRTNYNEQFF

V: TRBV29-1
length: 15
J: TRBJ1-6
CDR3: CSVENRQSYNSPLHF

V: TRBV5-1
length: 14
J: TRBJ2-2
CDR3: CASSFDSNTGELFF

V: TRBV5-5
length: 18
J: TRBJ2-3
CDR3: CASSYDRTRLAQTDTQYF

V: TRBV5-1
length: 17
J: TRBJ2-2
CDR3: CASSLFRDLSNTGELFF

V: TRBV28
length: 14
J: TRBJ2-6
CDR3: CASRRETWANVLTF

V: TRBV7-2
length: 14
J: TRBJ1-1
CDR3: CASSLAGVSTEAFF

V: TRBV6-6
length: 16
J: TRBJ2-3
CDR3: CASSWGLARRTDTQYF

V: TRBV27
length: 14
J: TRBJ2-2
CDR3: CASSPPLNTGELFF

V: TRBV29-1
length: 14
J: TRBJ2-3
CDR3: CSVEDLRRSDTQYF

V: TRBV5-1
length: 14
J: TRBJ1-1
CDR3: CASRARQGNTEAFF

V: TRBV5-1
length: 16
J: TRBJ2-1
CDR3: CASSLKLTGTYNEQFF

V: TRBV12-3/TRBV12-4
length: 15
J: TRBJ2-3
CDR3: CASSLGGSETDTQYF

V: TRBV5-1
length: 14
J: TRBJ2-3
CDR3: CASSSDPSTDTQYF

V: TRBV7-3
length: 17
J: TRBJ2-2
CDR3: CASSATRGLANTGELFF

V: TRBV12-3/TRBV12-4
length: 14
J: TRBJ2-2
CDR3: CASSRGTLNGELFF

V: TRBV7-3
length: 13
J: TRBJ1-5
CDR3: CASSLREGQPQHF

V: TRBV20-1
length: 10
J: TRBJ1-1
CDR3: CSARKSEAFF